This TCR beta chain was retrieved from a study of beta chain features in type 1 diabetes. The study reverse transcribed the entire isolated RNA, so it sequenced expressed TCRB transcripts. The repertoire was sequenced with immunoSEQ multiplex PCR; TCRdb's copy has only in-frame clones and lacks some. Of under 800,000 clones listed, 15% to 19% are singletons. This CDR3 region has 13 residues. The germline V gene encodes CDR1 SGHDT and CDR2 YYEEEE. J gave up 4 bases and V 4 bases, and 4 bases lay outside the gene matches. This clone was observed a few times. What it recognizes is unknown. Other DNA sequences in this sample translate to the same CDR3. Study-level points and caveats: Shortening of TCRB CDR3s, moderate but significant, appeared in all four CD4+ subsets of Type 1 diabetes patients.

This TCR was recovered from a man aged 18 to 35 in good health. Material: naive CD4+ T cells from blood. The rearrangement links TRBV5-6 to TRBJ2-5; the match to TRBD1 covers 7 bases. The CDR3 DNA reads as TGTGCCAGCAGCAGAGACAGGGCAGAGACCCAGTACTTC. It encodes CASSRDRAETQYF.